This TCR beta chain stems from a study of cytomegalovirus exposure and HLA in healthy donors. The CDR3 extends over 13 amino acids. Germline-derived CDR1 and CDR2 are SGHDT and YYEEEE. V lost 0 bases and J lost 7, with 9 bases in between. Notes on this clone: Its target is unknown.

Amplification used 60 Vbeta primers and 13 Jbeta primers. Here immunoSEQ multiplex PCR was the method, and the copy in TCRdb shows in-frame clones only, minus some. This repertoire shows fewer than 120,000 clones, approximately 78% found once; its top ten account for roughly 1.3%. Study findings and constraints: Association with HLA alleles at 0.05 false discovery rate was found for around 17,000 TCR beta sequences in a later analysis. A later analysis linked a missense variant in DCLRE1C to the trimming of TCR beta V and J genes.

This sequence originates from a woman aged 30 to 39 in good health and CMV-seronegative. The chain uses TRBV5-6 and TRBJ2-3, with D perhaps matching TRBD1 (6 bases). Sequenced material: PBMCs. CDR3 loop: CASSLGTANTQYF. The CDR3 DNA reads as TGTGCCAGCAGCTTGGGGACAGCCAATACGCAGTATTTT.